What follows are 9 T cell receptor beta chains derived from one specimen sequenced in a study of blood T cell repertoires in COVID-19. Libraries were prepared by immunoSEQ multiplex PCR; TCRdb keeps only in-frame clonotypes and omits some of them. The sample holds a few hundred thousand clones, 87% seen once. The sample comprised PBMCs or T cells enriched from blood (not recorded which). Receptor source: a woman in her thirties who had recovered from COVID-19.

The gene calls are TRBV10-3 and TRBJ1-4; TRBD1 matches 9 bases. The germline V gene has CDR1 ENHRY and CDR2 SYGVKD. V lost 2 bases, J lost 5 bases, and 3 bases stayed unmatched. The CDR3 consists of 15 residues. The CDR3 protein is CAISEHRGPNEKLFF. CDR3 in DNA: TGTGCCATCAGTGAGCACAGGGGGCCCAATGAAAAACTGTTTTTT.

A note on this clone: Other nucleotide sequences from this sample produce the same CDR3. This chain links TRBV28 with TRBJ1-6, with 12 bases aligning to TRBD1. The junction had 3 bases not matched to a gene; V was cut back by 5 bases and J by 4 bases. The CDR3 runs to 16 residues. Looked up from germline, CDR1 is MDHEN and CDR2 is SYDVKM. The CDR3 region has the DNA TGTGCCAGCAGTCCGGGACAGGGGGCATATAATTCACCCCTCCACTTT. Amino acid sequence: CASSPGQGAYNSPLHF.

V and J are TRBV9 and TRBJ2-1; 9 bases map to TRBD1. V lost 4 bases to trimming and J lost 5 bases; unmatched junction nucleotides: 10. The CDR3 runs 16 residues. Looked up from germline, CDR1 is SGDLS and CDR2 is YYNGEE. The CDR3, as DNA: TGTGCCAGCAGCCCATCCTCGACAGGGGGACACAATGAGCAGTTCTTC. It codes for CASSPSSTGGHNEQFF.

This clone was picked up a small number of times. CDR3 in DNA: TGTGCCAGCAGTATCACATACTCTGGAAACACCATATATTTT. Its translation is CASSITYSGNTIYF. This chain links TRBV27 with TRBJ1-3; D is uncertain. The germline V and J ends were trimmed by 5 bases and 0 bases, with 8 bases remaining between them. Germline CDR1 reads MNHEY; CDR2 reads SMNVEV (reference sequence). The length of the CDR3 is 14 residues.

The V gene is TRBV9, the J gene TRBJ2-5, with D unclear. CDR1 and CDR2 (germline): SGDLS, YYNGEE. This CDR3 has 12 residues. V was clipped by 0 bases and J by 5 bases, with 5 bases between them. In DNA form, the CDR3 reads TGTGCCAGCAGCGTAGTCGGGGAGACCCAGTACTTC. This translates into CASSVVGETQYF.

The chain links TRBV27 to TRBJ2-7; D call uncertain. V shed 0 bases and J shed 2 bases, with 11 bases lying between them. The CDR3 has 15 residues. Per germline, CDR1 MNHEY and CDR2 SMNVEV (reference sequence). DNA of the CDR3: TGTGCCAGCAGTTTATCGGGCGCACTTCCCTACGAGCAGTACTTC. Its protein product is CASSLSGALPYEQYF.

The chain recombines TRBV4-1 with TRBJ1-6, with 7 bases lining up with TRBD1. CDR1 MGHRA and CDR2 YSYEKL come from the germline V gene. There are 18 residues in the CDR3. Trimming took 4 bases from V and 6 from J; bases not matched to a gene: 15. As DNA, the CDR3 is TGCGCCAGCAGCCCAGAGAAGACAGGGATGACGCCTAATTCACCCCTCCACTTT. Its protein is CASSPEKTGMTPNSPLHF.

CDR3 nucleotides: TGTGCCAGCAGCTTAGGGTCCAGGGATACGCAGTATTTT. This translates into CASSLGSRDTQYF. This chain uses TRBV7-2 with TRBJ2-3, with unresolved D. The CDR3 is 13 amino acids. Germline CDR1 reads SGHTA; CDR2 reads FQGNSA. The V end was cut by 1 base, the J end by 6 bases, with 8 bases between.

The chain combines TRBV18 with TRBJ1-2; tentative D call: TRBD1 (5 bases). CDR1 and CDR2 from the germline V gene are KGHSH and LQKENI. V lost 2 bases and J 6 bases, leaving 19 bases between the germline ends. The CDR3 runs 16 residues. CDR3 residues: CASSPLGGDDSNGYTF. Here the CDR3 DNA reads TGTGCCAGCTCACCATTAGGCGGGGACGATTCTAATGGCTACACCTTC.